One and the same sample provided the 32 T cell receptor beta chains below, sequenced in a study of shared clonotypes between healthy human individuals. TCRdb's table, derived via immunoSEQ multiplex PCR, lists solely in-frame clones and lacks some. Of approximately 2.5 million clones listed, about 92% were seen once; the top ten hold 0.14%. Material: naive CD4+ T cells sorted from blood. Subset meaning: CD45RA+ positively selected. These receptors were obtained from a man between 18 and 35 years old in good health.

The CDR3: CASKSGQQIYEQYF. Written as DNA, the CDR3 is TGTGCCAGCAAGTCGGGCCAGCAAATCTACGAGCAGTACTTC. This chain joins TRBV28 and TRBJ2-7; D uncertain. Germline-derived CDR1 and CDR2 are MDHEN and SYDVKM. Trimming pared 7 bases from V and 3 bases from J, leaving 16 bases between. This CDR3 comprises 14 residues.

This chain connects TRBV2 to TRBJ1-1; 8 bases map to TRBD1. CDR3 length: 14 amino acids. J gave up 7 bases and V 6 bases, and 10 bases lay outside the gene matches. The germline CDR1 and CDR2 sequences are SNHLY and FYNNEI. DNA for the CDR3: TGTGCCAGCAGAACCAGGGGGCGGACGGGTGAAGCTTTCTTT. It yields the protein CASRTRGRTGEAFF.

This chain joins TRBV5-1 and TRBJ1-1; no clear D. V was shortened by 3 bases and J by 3 bases, with 15 bases between the two germline ends. Germline V CDR1 and CDR2: SGHRS, YFSETQ. This CDR3 is built from 15 residues. CDR3 amino acids: CASSSDGSSYTEAFF. In nucleotides, the CDR3 is TGCGCCAGCAGCTCGGACGGCAGTTCCTACACTGAAGCTTTCTTT.

The chain has TRBV18 and TRBJ2-4; D is undetermined. This CDR3 region has 14 residues. The germline gives CDR1 KGHSH, CDR2 LQKENI. The germline V and J ends were trimmed by 0 bases and 6 bases, with 9 bases remaining between them. The CDR3: CASSPPYNLNIQYF. The CDR3 coding sequence is TGTGCCAGCTCACCACCCTATAATCTAAACATTCAGTACTTC. The full variable domain, with the rest looked up from reference TRBV18 and TRBJ2-4, is NAGVMQNPRHLVRRRGQEARLRCSPMKGHSHVYWYRQLPEEGLKFMVYLQKENIIDESGMPKERFSAEFPKEGPSILRIQQVVRGDSAAYFCASSPPYNLNIQYFGAGTRLSVL.

The chain has TRBV5-1 and TRBJ2-1; D is undetermined. The CDR3 has 17 residues. Looked up from germline, CDR1 is SGHRS and CDR2 is YFSETQ. V was cut by 0 bases and J by 6 bases, with 19 bases left in between. The CDR3 bases are TGCGCCAGCAGCTTGGGTGGGAACGGCAGAGAGGTCAATGAGCAGTTCTTC. Amino acids: CASSLGGNGREVNEQFF.

The V and J genes are TRBV9 and TRBJ2-3; 7 bases map to TRBD2. CDR1 SGDLS and CDR2 YYNGEE come from the germline V gene. V was pared by 0 bases and J by 0 bases, with 7 bases of the junction left unmatched. CDR3 length: 17 residues. The chain's CDR3 is CASSVAPAGVSTDTQYF. For the CDR3, the DNA is TGTGCCAGCAGCGTAGCCCCGGCGGGGGTTAGCACAGATACGCAGTATTTT.

The chain uses TRBV9 and TRBJ2-7, with D maybe TRBD2 (6 bases). The CDR3 length is 14 residues. V was shortened by 0 bases and J by 7 bases, with 14 bases between the two germline ends. The germline gives CDR1 SGDLS, CDR2 YYNGEE. CDR3 coding DNA: TGTGCCAGCAGCGTAGGTCCTACTGCGGGGGAGCAGTACTTC. This translates into CASSVGPTAGEQYF.

The chain is built from TRBV28 and TRBJ1-2; 8 nucleotides line up with TRBD1. CDR1 MDHEN and CDR2 SYDVKM come from the germline V gene. V was clipped by 6 bases and J by 2 bases; unmatched bases: 14. The CDR3 loop spans 17 amino acids. The CDR3, as DNA: TGTGCCAGCAGGCCCACGGCAGGGGGCCCGATGAACTATGGCTACACCTTC. It yields the protein CASRPTAGGPMNYGYTF.

This chain links TRBV6-1 with TRBJ1-4; no reliable D call. Per germline, CDR1 MNHNS and CDR2 SASEGT. The CDR3 is 13 amino acids. V was trimmed by 10 bases and J by 0 bases, leaving 9 bases between them. CDR3 sequence (DNA): TGTGCCATCTCCTACGCAACTAATGAAAAACTGTTTTTT. Encoded protein: CAISYATNEKLFF.

V gene TRBV25-1 combines with J gene TRBJ1-4; 10 bases map to TRBD1. Germline values: CDR1 MGHDK, CDR2 SYGVNS. Germline trimming cut 3 bases from V and 5 bases from J; bases unmatched to any gene: 3. The CDR3 is 15 residues long. The CDR3 coding sequence is TGTGCCAGCAGTGACAGACAGGGGGCGAATGAAAAACTGTTTTTT. Its translation: CASSDRQGANEKLFF.

The chain couples TRBV27 to TRBJ1-2; a weak D match, TRBD1 (6 bases). V lost 5 bases to trimming and J lost 1 base, with 14 bases between them. This CDR3 has 15 residues. Germline V lookup: CDR1 MNHEY, CDR2 SMNVEV (reference sequence). CDR3 protein: CASSASGVGNYGYTF. The CDR3 DNA sequence: TGTGCCAGCAGTGCATCAGGGGTGGGTAACTATGGCTACACCTTC.

The genes are TRBV19 and TRBJ2-2; D is unresolved. Trimming removed 0 bases from V and 5 bases from J, with 10 bases in between. Germline V gene lookup returns CDR1 LNHDA and CDR2 SQIVND (reference sequence). The CDR3 spans 15 residues. CDR3 DNA sequence: TGTGCCAGTAGTATAGATCATGCCATAACCGGGGAGCTGTTTTTT. Translating it yields CASSIDHAITGELFF.

The V and J genes are TRBV6-1 and TRBJ2-7; D might be TRBD1 (6 bases). CDR3 length equals 14 residues. V was trimmed by 4 bases and J by 1 base, leaving 11 bases between them. From germline, CDR1 is MNHNS and CDR2 SASEGT. This chain's CDR3 is CASSVFGQSYEQYF. CDR3 sequence (DNA): TGTGCCAGCAGTGTCTTTGGACAGTCCTACGAGCAGTACTTC.

Of note for this clone: Other nucleotide sequences in the sample specify the same CDR3. This sequence joins TRBV6-1 and TRBJ2-5, with D hard to call. CDR1 MNHNS and CDR2 SASEGT come from the germline V gene. V gave up 6 bases and J gave up 2 bases, with 4 bases separating them. The CDR3 has 11 amino acids. CDR3 in amino acids: CASRGQETQYF. For the CDR3, the DNA is TGTGCCAGCAGGGGACAAGAGACCCAGTACTTC.

This chain links TRBV27 with TRBJ1-1; D ambiguous. The CDR3 loop spans 15 amino acids. Per germline, CDR1 MNHEY and CDR2 SMNVEV (reference sequence). V was pared by 8 bases and J by 4 bases, with 20 bases between. The CDR3 reads CASGPPRHMVTEAFF. The CDR3 DNA follows: TGTGCCAGCGGCCCCCCGAGACATATGGTCACTGAAGCTTTCTTT.

About this clone: Other DNA sequences in the same sample also yield this CDR3. The V and J genes are TRBV30 and TRBJ2-1; D is possibly TRBD2 (5 bases). The CDR3 has 13 residues. The germline V and J ends were trimmed by 4 bases and 4 bases, with 11 bases remaining between them. The V gene's germline CDR1 is GTSNPN and CDR2 SVGIG (reference sequence). The CDR3 region has the DNA TGTGCCTGGACCCGGACTTCATACAATGAGCAGTTCTTC. Translation gives CAWTRTSYNEQFF.

A word on this clone: Other DNA sequences from this sample encode an identical CDR3 as well. V usage is TRBV11-2 and J usage is TRBJ2-2; 9 nucleotides agree with TRBD1. Germline trimming cut 3 bases from V and 2 bases from J; bases unmatched to any gene: 1. Germline loops: CDR1 SGHAT, CDR2 FQNNGV. CDR3 size: 15 residues. The CDR3 reads CASSLGQGNTGELFF. The CDR3 nucleotides are TGTGCCAGCAGCTTGGGACAGGGAAACACCGGGGAGCTGTTTTTT. Drawing the rest from reference TRBV11-2 and TRBJ2-2, the complete variable domain is EAGVAQSPRYKIIEKRQSVAFWCNPISGHATLYWYQQILGQGPKLLIQFQNNGVVDDSQLPKDRFSAERLKGVDSTLKIQPAKLEDSAVYLCASSLGQGNTGELFFGEGSRLTVL.

The chain couples TRBV6-1 to TRBJ2-7; TRBD1 aligns across 11 bases. The J segment lost 5 bases and the V segment lost 6 bases, leaving 9 bases of the junction unmatched. The CDR3 totals 15 residues. Germline CDR1 and CDR2: MNHNS and SASEGT. CDR3 nucleotide sequence: TGTGCCAGCAGGGATTGGGACAGGGGGATGGACGAGCAGTACTTC. This gives the protein CASRDWDRGMDEQYF.

J is TRBJ1-1 and V is TRBV30; unclear D gene. This CDR3 contains 13 residues. Germline values: CDR1 GTSNPN, CDR2 SVGIG (reference sequence). The germline V and J ends were trimmed by 1 base and 2 bases, with 8 bases remaining between them. The CDR3 nucleotides read TGTGCCTGGAGTGGGGCGCTAAACACTGAAGCTTTCTTT. Its protein product is CAWSGALNTEAFF.

The chain has TRBV6-6 and TRBJ2-7; no clear D gene. The CDR3 spans 14 residues. Trimming took off 0 bases at V and 1 base at J, with 7 bases between the two ends. From germline, CDR1 is MNHNY and CDR2 SVGAGI (reference sequence). This chain's CDR3 is CASSYSPESYEQYF. The CDR3, as DNA: TGTGCCAGCAGTTACTCGCCAGAGTCCTACGAGCAGTACTTC.

The V and J genes are TRBV7-3 and TRBJ2-1, with D tentatively TRBD2 (5 bases). Germline V CDR1 and CDR2: SGHTA, FQGTGA. V lost 5 bases and J lost 3, with 14 bases in between. The CDR3 loop spans 15 amino acids. This CDR3 is CASSVGSSFYNEQFF. The CDR3 nucleotides are TGTGCCAGCAGCGTAGGGAGCTCTTTCTACAATGAGCAGTTCTTC.

The chain is built from TRBV6-1 and TRBJ2-2, with 9 bases matching TRBD1. Germline V gene sequence: CDR1 MNHNS, CDR2 SASEGT. Trimming removed 1 base from V and 6 bases from J; junction bases left unmatched: 12. This CDR3 spans 18 amino acids. In DNA, the CDR3 is TGTGCCAGCAGTGAAGGCGGACAGGGGTCGATTGGAGCCGGGGAGCTGTTTTTT. It is translated as CASSEGGQGSIGAGELFF.

The chain joins TRBV5-1 to TRBJ2-1; TRBD1 is a possible D gene (6 bases). This CDR3 comprises 13 residues. Germline-derived CDR1 and CDR2 are SGHRS and YFSETQ. V lost 2 bases, J lost 16 bases, and 19 bases lay in between. This CDR3 is CASSLDITGFYFF. The CDR3 nucleotides read TGCGCCAGCAGCTTAGACATTACAGGGTTTTATTTCTTC.

V and J are TRBV5-1 and TRBJ1-5, with D perhaps TRBD1 (6 bases). V was shortened by 4 bases and J by 6 bases, with 17 bases between the two germline ends. The CDR3 contains 15 residues. Germline CDR1 and CDR2: SGHRS and YFSETQ. CDR3 protein: CASSPGAGEGQPQHF. CDR3 nucleotide sequence: TGCGCCAGCAGCCCGGGGGCAGGGGAGGGTCAGCCCCAGCATTTT.

V is TRBV7-9 and J is TRBJ1-3; D is ambiguous. Trimming shortened V by 3 bases and J by 2 bases, and 8 bases separated the two germline ends. CDR1 and CDR2 (germline): SEHNR, FQNEAQ (reference sequence). This CDR3 has 14 amino acids. Written as DNA, the CDR3 is TGTGCCAGCAGCTTTTTTGGTGCTGGAAACACCATATATTTT. It yields the protein CASSFFGAGNTIYF.

In regard to this clone: This same CDR3 is encoded by further DNA sequences in the sample. This chain connects TRBV5-1 to TRBJ2-2; possible D gene TRBD2, 6 bases. CDR3 length equals 15 residues. Germline loops: CDR1 SGHRS, CDR2 YFSETQ. The V and J ends lost 2 bases and 4 bases respectively, with 12 bases between them. The CDR3 DNA reads as TGCGCCAGCAGCTTAGGCGGGACCTCCACCGGGGAGCTGTTTTTT. This encodes CASSLGGTSTGELFF.

This chain uses TRBV5-6 with TRBJ1-2; 9 bases map to TRBD1. The CDR3 runs 14 residues. The V gene's germline CDR1 is SGHDT and CDR2 YYEEEE. V lost 1 base, J lost 8 bases, and 6 bases stayed unmatched. CDR3 loop: CASSLWTGEEGYTF. Here the CDR3 DNA reads TGTGCCAGCAGCTTGTGGACAGGGGAAGAGGGCTACACCTTC.

The gene calls are TRBV5-1 and TRBJ2-1; D is ambiguous. In germline, CDR1 is SGHRS, CDR2 YFSETQ. Between the trimmed V and J ends, which lost 0 bases and 8 bases, there was a span of 3 bases. There are 11 residues in the CDR3. The CDR3 DNA is TGCGCCAGCAGCTTGGCGGATGAGCAGTTCTTC. Amino acid sequence: CASSLADEQFF.

A word on this clone: One end of the junction varies from germline; a read error may be responsible. This chain uses TRBV13 with TRBJ2-7; 9 nucleotides line up with TRBD2. The CDR3 is 13 residues long. Germline V lookup: CDR1 PRHDT, CDR2 FYEKMQ (reference sequence). In DNA, the CDR3 is TGTGCCAGCAGCTTAGGGCTAGCGGGACTGCAGCTCTTC. It yields the protein CASSLGLAGLQLF.

A word on this clone: Other DNA sequences in the sample encode the same CDR3. The V call is TRBV9, the J call TRBJ2-3; 8 bases agree with TRBD2. V was pared by 2 bases and J by 6 bases, with 5 bases of the junction left unmatched. The CDR3 covers 14 residues. Per the germline V gene, CDR1 is SGDLS and CDR2 is YYNGEE. The CDR3 spells CASSVEAGADTQYF. The CDR3 nucleotides read TGTGCCAGCAGCGTGGAAGCGGGAGCGGATACGCAGTATTTT.

In its sample, this clone was seen a few times. V and J are TRBV2 and TRBJ1-5; D unclear. This CDR3 comprises 12 residues. V gave up 3 bases and J gave up 6 bases, with 6 bases separating them. Germline V gene data show CDR1 as SNHLY and CDR2 as FYNNEI. The CDR3: CASSDSLQPQHF. The CDR3 coding sequence is TGTGCCAGCAGTGATAGCCTTCAGCCCCAGCATTTT.

The V call is TRBV7-2, the J call TRBJ2-3; D possibly uses TRBD1 or TRBD2 (5 bases each). Trimming pared 5 bases from V and 2 bases from J, leaving 8 bases between. The CDR3 is 13 residues long. Per germline, CDR1 SGHTA and CDR2 FQGNSA. Here the CDR3 reads CASSPGPTDTQYF. The CDR3 nucleotides read TGTGCCAGCAGCCCGGGACCCACAGATACGCAGTATTTT.